The clone carrying this T cell receptor (beta chain) was counted a few times. Germline lookup yields CDR1 LNHDA and CDR2 SQIVND (reference sequence). CDR3 length equals 15 residues. V shed 5 bases and J shed 0 bases, with 11 bases lying between them. This specimen comes from a study of shared T cell receptors in the human thymus. TCRdb keeps only in-frame clones here, not all; method: immunoSEQ multiplex PCR. Of some 720,000 clones detected, 88% appear once; the ten largest clones hold about 0.01%. These data were also filed under a second study, of human thymus T cells. From that second work: Thymic tissue was derived from resections collected during corrective heart surgery. Thymic and blood repertoires appeared to show biased V and J gene usage. There were highly overlapping thymic repertoires among unrelated individuals, as related research reported.

This receptor was identified in a boy in the first two years of life with a congenital heart defect. V and J are TRBV19 and TRBJ1-5; the D is unclear. Specimen: thymocytes. For the CDR3, the DNA is TGTGCCAGTAGTCCGAGACTGGATAGCAATCAGCCCCAGCATTTT. Its protein product is CASSPRLDSNQPQHF. Based on the CDR3 plus reference TRBV19 and TRBJ1-5, the full variable domain is DGGITQSPKYLFRKEGQNVTLSCEQNLNHDAMYWYRQDPGQGLRLIYYSQIVNDFQKGDIAEGYSVSREKKESFPLTVTSAQKNPTAFYLCASSPRLDSNQPQHFGDGTRLSIL.